These 7 T cell receptor beta chains came from one sample sequenced in a study of regulatory T cells. Amplification used 52 TRBV primers and 13 TRBJ primers. Profiled with immunoSEQ multiplex PCR; TCRdb holds only in-frame clones, not every one. The sample lists 10,000 or so clones, approximately 87% occurring once. The specimen sequenced was CD8+ T cells sorted from blood. These receptors came from a person between 18 and 35 years old with CD3G deficiency.

This rearrangement joins TRBV19 to TRBJ1-2, with unresolved D. Germline V gene sequence: CDR1 LNHDA, CDR2 SQIVND (reference sequence). V was shortened by 5 bases and J by 0 bases, with 13 bases between the two germline ends. The CDR3 contains 15 residues. CDR3 nucleotides: TGTGCCAGTAGTCCCCGGACGCCTCCTAACTATGGCTACACCTTC. Translated: CASSPRTPPNYGYTF.

This chain uses TRBV28 with TRBJ2-1; 10 bases are a match to TRBD2. Germline V gives CDR1 MDHEN, CDR2 SYDVKM. The J segment lost 7 bases and the V segment lost 6 bases, leaving 15 bases of the junction unmatched. The CDR3 runs 17 residues. CDR3 loop: CASSSSEASGRSNEQFF. The DNA of the CDR3 is TGTGCCAGCAGCTCGAGTGAGGCTAGCGGGAGATCGAATGAGCAGTTCTTC.

The chain uses TRBV11-2 and TRBJ2-7, with D possibly matching TRBD2 (5 bases). Germline CDR1 and CDR2: SGHAT and FQNNGV. The CDR3 contains 14 residues. Trimming cost V 6 bases and J 3 bases, with 15 bases left between them. CDR3 protein: CASSHITSGYEQYF. CDR3 DNA sequence: TGTGCCAGCAGTCATATTACCAGCGGCTACGAGCAGTACTTC.

The chain couples TRBV11-2 to TRBJ2-7; 7 bases are shared with TRBD2. Germline values: CDR1 SGHAT, CDR2 FQNNGV. The trim removed 0 bases at V and 5 bases at J, leaving 10 bases unmatched. The CDR3 is 16 residues long. In DNA form, the CDR3 reads TGTGCCAGCAGCTTAGAGGGCCTAGCGGAGCTCCACGAGCAGTACTTC. The encoded protein is CASSLEGLAELHEQYF.

The V gene is TRBV6-1, the J gene TRBJ1-2, with D hard to call. The CDR3 contains 14 residues. Trimming stripped 8 bases from V and 4 bases from J, with 17 bases between. CDR1 and CDR2 from the germline V gene are MNHNS and SASEGT. The CDR3 sequence: CASSTFTATYGYTF. Written as DNA, the CDR3 is TGTGCCAGCTCAACCTTCACGGCCACCTATGGCTACACCTTC.

The chain carries TRBV4-1 and TRBJ1-1; no firm D call. The CDR3 loop spans 15 amino acids. Per germline, CDR1 MGHRA and CDR2 YSYEKL. V lost 0 bases and J 3 bases, leaving 11 bases between the germline ends. CDR3 nucleotides: TGCGCCAGCAGCCAAGATATGGCCCCAGACACTGAAGCTTTCTTT. The encoded protein is CASSQDMAPDTEAFF.

This chain uses TRBV28 with TRBJ2-5; 7 nucleotides align to TRBD1. The end of the DNA fits TRBJ2-7 better, so the J call may be wrong. The CDR3 extends over 14 amino acids. In germline, CDR1 is MDHEN, CDR2 SYDVKM. The CDR3 bases are TGTGCCAGCAGCGAGACCGGGACAGAGTACGAGCAGTACTTC. Translating gives CASSETGTEYEQYF.